Listed below are T cell receptor beta chains from one sample, sequenced in a study of blood T cells in healthy people across ages. TCRdb independently ran MiXCR on the 5' RACE reads; one entry per CDR3 protein. The sample consists of 700,000 to 850,000 distinct CDR3 sequences, around 36% of them appearing once. The sequenced sample consisted of blood. Receptor source: a man between 18 and 29 years old in good health. Both conserved end residues are part of each CDR3. Each record gives: J gene, D gene, clone size, V gene, CDR3 length, CDR3 DNA, CDR3 protein. A D gene is named only where the DNA matches it firmly. For some rows the clone size is stated as once, few or many, or as a class when expanded; others skip it.

TRBJ2-1,NA,few,TRBV12-5,16,TGTGCTAGTGGTTTGGTATGGGGGTCGGCGATCAATGAGCAGTTCTTC,CASGLVWGSAINEQFF
TRBJ2-7,NA,NA,TRBV20-1,15,TGCAGTGCCAGAAGGGTGACGAGCTCCTACAATGAGCAGTACTTC,CSARRVTSSYNEQYF
TRBJ2-5,NA,NA,TRBV12-3/TRBV12-4,14,TGTGCCAGCGGTACAATCAGCCTCCAACAGACCCAGTACTTC,CASGTISLQQTQYF
TRBJ2-4,TRBD2,few,TRBV10-3,16,TGTGCCATCAGTGAAAGGGAGGGGAAGACCAAAAACATTCAGTACTTC,CAISEREGKTKNIQYF
TRBJ2-1,NA,once,TRBV20-1,13,TGCAGTGCTAGGAGGACAGATCGTGACGAGCAGTTCTTC,CSARRTDRDEQFF
TRBJ2-3,NA,NA,TRBV12-3/TRBV12-4,12,TGTGCCAGCAGACCACACACAGATACGCAGTATTTT,CASRPHTDTQYF
TRBJ2-1,TRBD2,few,TRBV6-1,16,TGTGCCAGCAGTCCTCCGACTAGCGGACTCTACAATGAGCAGTTCTTC,CASSPPTSGLYNEQFF
TRBJ1-1,TRBD1,once,TRBV10-3,15,TGTGCCGCCAGGCGTGGGACAGATATGAAAACTGAAGCTTTCTTT,CAARRGTDMKTEAFF
TRBJ2-7,NA,NA,TRBV6-1,13,TGTGCCAGCAGTGAATGGGCAGGGGTAGAGCAGTACTTC,CASSEWAGVEQYF
TRBJ2-3,NA,few,TRBV28,15,TGTGCCAGCAGCCTCCCCATCATAAGCACAGATACGCAGTATTTT,CASSLPIISTDTQYF
TRBJ2-3,TRBD1,few,TRBV12-3/TRBV12-4,14,TGTGCCAGCAGGCTGGGACAGAAAAAGGATACGCAGTATTTT,CASRLGQKKDTQYF
TRBJ2-7,TRBD1,NA,TRBV5-1,14,TGCGCCAGCAGCTTTAGGTCAGGGGGTTACGAGCAGTACTTC,CASSFRSGGYEQYF
TRBJ1-4,NA,NA,TRBV20-1,13,TGCAATGCCCCGATGGGGGGGAATGAAAAACTGTTTTTT,CNAPMGGNEKLFF
TRBJ2-4,NA,many,TRBV12-3/TRBV12-4,15,TGTGCCAGCAGCAGATCTTCGAGTTTCCAAAACATTCAGTACTTC,CASSRSSSFQNIQYF
TRBJ2-7,TRBD1,many,TRBV6-6,14,TGTGCCAGCAGTGACCGGGACAGCTACTACGAGCAGTACTTC,CASSDRDSYYEQYF
TRBJ2-3,TRBD1,NA,TRBV7-9,16,TGTGCCAGCAACTCATGGACAGGGGCCAGCACAGATACGCAGTATTTT,CASNSWTGASTDTQYF
TRBJ2-5,TRBD1,NA,TRBV28,13,TGTGCCAGCAGGGACAGGGTAAAAGAGACCCAGTACTTC,CASRDRVKETQYF
TRBJ2-7,NA,NA,TRBV7-8,15,TGTGCCAGCAGCCCGAGGGGAACCAGGACGGGGGAGCAGTACTTC,CASSPRGTRTGEQYF
TRBJ2-7,NA,NA,TRBV5-1,11,TGCACCAGCAGCTTGGTAGGTGAGCAGTACTTC,CTSSLVGEQYF
TRBJ2-7,NA,few,TRBV12-3/TRBV12-4,18,TGTGCCAGCAGTTCAGCCCGCCTTTTGAAGGGGGTACGGGACGAGCAGTACTTC,CASSSARLLKGVRDEQYF
TRBJ1-5,NA,NA,TRBV6-2/TRBV6-3,13,TGTGCCAGCAGTTATCTCCTGGGACAGCCCCAGCATTTT,CASSYLLGQPQHF
TRBJ2-4,NA,few,TRBV4-3,14,TGCGCCAGCAGCCAAGAACTAGCCAAAAACATTCAGTACTTC,CASSQELAKNIQYF
TRBJ1-1,NA,NA,TRBV12-5,13,TGTGCTAGTGGTTTGCTACAAGGTCGTTGGGCTTTCTTT,CASGLLQGRWAFF
TRBJ2-5,TRBD2,NA,TRBV7-2,17,TGTGCCAGCAGCCGGAGATCCGGGACTAGCAGCCAAGAGACCCAGTACTTC,CASSRRSGTSSQETQYF
TRBJ2-5,NA,NA,TRBV7-2,11,TGTGCCACGGGGCGCCAAGAGACCCAGTACTTC,CATGRQETQYF
TRBJ2-5,NA,few,TRBV27,13,TGTGCCAGCAGCCCCCGGTCCCCGAAGACCCAGTACTTC,CASSPRSPKTQYF
TRBJ2-1,TRBD1,NA,TRBV27,16,TGTGCCAGCAGTTCCCACGGACAGGGCCTTACCTACGAGCAGTTCTTC,CASSSHGQGLTYEQFF
TRBJ2-1,TRBD2,many,TRBV5-1,15,TGCGCCAGCAGCTTACTAGCGGGGGGGAACAATGAGCAGTTCTTC,CASSLLAGGNNEQFF
TRBJ2-1,NA,few,TRBV4-1,16,TGCGCCAGCAGCCAAGAGGGGACATACTCCTACAATGAGCAGTTCTTC,CASSQEGTYSYNEQFF
TRBJ2-3,TRBD2,NA,TRBV29-1,16,TGCAGCGTTGAAGAACTACCTAGCGGACGCACAGATACGCAGTATTTT,CSVEELPSGRTDTQYF
TRBJ1-4,TRBD1,few,TRBV7-8,16,TGTGCCAGCAGCTTAGATCGGACAGGGGCCAGAGAAAAACTGTTTTTT,CASSLDRTGAREKLFF
TRBJ1-2,TRBD1,NA,TRBV2,14,TGTGCCAGCAGGGCGGGGACAGGCGGCTATGGCTACACCTTC,CASRAGTGGYGYTF
TRBJ1-1,NA,NA,TRBV7-9,14,TGTGCCAGCAGCCCACGGTCGGGGGTCACTGAAGCTTTCTTT,CASSPRSGVTEAFF
TRBJ2-3,TRBD1,NA,TRBV20-1,14,TGCAGTGCCGGGGACAGGGGGCTCACAGATACGCAGTATTTT,CSAGDRGLTDTQYF
TRBJ1-2,NA,NA,TRBV7-2,16,TGTGCCAGCAGCCCTGCGGAAGGGCGGGGGAGCTATGGCTACACCTTC,CASSPAEGRGSYGYTF